This T cell receptor (beta chain) was recovered during a study of OX40 agonist ivuxolimab in advanced cancers. Study overall: Two patients with cutaneous melanoma and one with hepatocellular carcinoma, three in total, showed partial responses.

The protocol was immunoSEQ multiplex PCR, while the TCRdb copy is restricted to in-frame clones and leaves out a portion. Here the sample spans about 64,000 clones, roughly 80% being singletons. The germline V gene encodes CDR1 SEHNR and CDR2 FQNEAQ (reference sequence). Between the trimmed V and J ends, which lost 6 bases and 0 bases, there was a span of 11 bases. The CDR3 runs 14 residues. About this clone: What it binds is unknown.

Study conclusions and caveats: Circulating CD4+ and CD8+ T cells showed clonal expansion by week 6 at 0.1 to 3.0 mg/kg.

The sequence derives from an adult with an advanced solid tumor such as melanoma, head and neck, liver or kidney cancer. The chain links TRBV7-9 to TRBJ2-5; a possible D gene is TRBD1 (5 bases). The sample here was CD4+ or CD8+ T cells sorted from blood, taken in a trial of the OX40 agonist ivuxolimab. The CDR3 sequence: CASRRSRDQETQYF. In nucleotides, the CDR3 is TGTGCCAGCAGACGTTCCAGGGACCAAGAGACCCAGTACTTC.